These T cell receptor beta chains were read from a single sample in a study of human versus mouse CDR3 diversity and MHC coevolution. The protocol was immunoSEQ multiplex PCR, while the TCRdb copy is restricted to in-frame clones and leaves out a portion. The top ten hold 1.3% to 1.5% of the sample, which has roughly 86,000 clones, 90% to 95% seen once. The sequenced sample was naive CD4+ T cells from blood. The receptors derive from a person between 25 and 70 years old in good health. Each CDR3 is given with its conserved first and last residue. Fields, in order: J gene, V gene, D gene, clone size, CDR3 DNA, CDR3 protein. A D gene is named only where the DNA matches it firmly. A clone size is listed for some rows: how often the clone was seen (once, few, many), or a class if it is expanded.

j_call: TRBJ1-4
v_call: TRBV6-5
d_call: NA
clone_size: NA
cdr3_nt: TGTGCCAGCAGTTCCCCCAGGATTGCTAATGAAAAACTGTTTTTT
cdr3_aa: CASSSPRIANEKLFF

j_call: TRBJ2-7
v_call: TRBV6-5
d_call: NA
clone_size: few
cdr3_nt: TGTGCCAGCAGTTACTCACTCCAGGGCGCCTACGAGCAGTACTTC
cdr3_aa: CASSYSLQGAYEQYF

j_call: TRBJ2-2
v_call: TRBV9
d_call: NA
clone_size: NA
cdr3_nt: TGTGCCAGCAGGGGGTGGGGACATCCGAACACCGGGGAGCTGTTTTTT
cdr3_aa: CASRGWGHPNTGELFF

j_call: TRBJ2-7
v_call: TRBV9
d_call: NA
clone_size: NA
cdr3_nt: TGTGCCAGCAGCGTAGAAGTTAGCGGAACCTACGAGCAGTACTTC
cdr3_aa: CASSVEVSGTYEQYF

j_call: TRBJ1-6
v_call: TRBV27
d_call: NA
clone_size: NA
cdr3_nt: TGTGCCAGCAGTTTCAGGGTAGCCGAGAGCTCCTATAATTCACCCCTCCACTTT
cdr3_aa: CASSFRVAESSYNSPLHF

j_call: TRBJ2-2
v_call: TRBV6-5
d_call: NA
clone_size: NA
cdr3_nt: TGTGCCAGCAGGGCGCCAGGCACCGGGGAGCTGTTTTTT
cdr3_aa: CASRAPGTGELFF

j_call: TRBJ1-2
v_call: TRBV6-5
d_call: TRBD1
clone_size: NA
cdr3_nt: TGTGCCAGCACCAGGACAGGCGCTAACTATGGCTACACCTTC
cdr3_aa: CASTRTGANYGYTF

j_call: TRBJ1-6
v_call: TRBV18
d_call: NA
clone_size: once
cdr3_nt: TGTGCCAGCTCACCCAACAGGGATAATTCACCCCTCCACTTT
cdr3_aa: CASSPNRDNSPLHF

j_call: TRBJ1-6
v_call: TRBV5-5
d_call: NA
clone_size: NA
cdr3_nt: TGTGCCAGCAGCTTGGAATGGGGGCTCAGCTCCTATAATTCACCCCTCCACTTT
cdr3_aa: CASSLEWGLSSYNSPLHF

j_call: TRBJ2-5
v_call: TRBV19
d_call: NA
clone_size: NA
cdr3_nt: TGTGCCAGTAGTATGGCAACCCAAGAGACCCAGTACTTC
cdr3_aa: CASSMATQETQYF

j_call: TRBJ2-7
v_call: TRBV4-1
d_call: TRBD1
clone_size: NA
cdr3_nt: TGCGCCAGCAGCCAAGCCCCGGGACAGGCCTACGAGCAGTACTTC
cdr3_aa: CASSQAPGQAYEQYF

j_call: TRBJ2-7
v_call: TRBV29-1
d_call: TRBD1
clone_size: NA
cdr3_nt: TGCAGCGTTGACGGACAGGGGGCGGGCGAGCAGTACTTC
cdr3_aa: CSVDGQGAGEQYF

j_call: TRBJ2-7
v_call: TRBV4-3
d_call: NA
clone_size: NA
cdr3_nt: TGCGCCAGCAGCCAAGATGGGGTCGGACAGAACTACGAGCAGTACTTC
cdr3_aa: CASSQDGVGQNYEQYF

j_call: TRBJ2-1
v_call: TRBV5-1
d_call: NA
clone_size: NA
cdr3_nt: TGCGCCAGCAGGCAGGACAATGAGCAGTTCTTC
cdr3_aa: CASRQDNEQFF

j_call: TRBJ2-1
v_call: TRBV19
d_call: NA
clone_size: NA
cdr3_nt: TGTGCCAGTAGTATATTTCGGGGGACCTCCTACAATGAGCAGTTCTTC
cdr3_aa: CASSIFRGTSYNEQFF

j_call: TRBJ1-1
v_call: TRBV27
d_call: NA
clone_size: NA
cdr3_nt: TGTGCCAGCAGAAGACAGCTGAACACTGAAGCTTTCTTT
cdr3_aa: CASRRQLNTEAFF

j_call: TRBJ2-5
v_call: TRBV7-2
d_call: TRBD2
clone_size: NA
cdr3_nt: TGTGCCAGCAGCTTATTAGGGGTGGGACTAGCGGGGGAGAGGGAGACCCAGTACTTC
cdr3_aa: CASSLLGVGLAGERETQYF

j_call: TRBJ2-4
v_call: TRBV10-3
d_call: NA
clone_size: NA
cdr3_nt: TGTGCCATCAGGCCTACAGGGTTGGAAAACATTCAGTACTTC
cdr3_aa: CAIRPTGLENIQYF

j_call: TRBJ2-2
v_call: TRBV9
d_call: TRBD1
clone_size: NA
cdr3_nt: TGTGCCAGCAGCGCAACAGGGGTAATAAACACCGGGGAGCTGTTTTTT
cdr3_aa: CASSATGVINTGELFF

j_call: TRBJ1-1
v_call: TRBV7-9
d_call: NA
clone_size: NA
cdr3_nt: TGTGCCAGCAGCTTTTCCGTGAACACTGAAGCTTTCTTT
cdr3_aa: CASSFSVNTEAFF

j_call: TRBJ2-7
v_call: TRBV5-1
d_call: TRBD2
clone_size: NA
cdr3_nt: TGCGCCAGCAGCTTGGCCGGAGCGGGAGGCACCTACGAGCAGTACTTC
cdr3_aa: CASSLAGAGGTYEQYF

j_call: TRBJ2-5
v_call: TRBV5-1
d_call: TRBD1
clone_size: once
cdr3_nt: TGCGCCAGCAGCATCCGACAGGGGGCAGGAGAGACCCAGTACTTC
cdr3_aa: CASSIRQGAGETQYF

j_call: TRBJ2-2
v_call: TRBV4-3
d_call: NA
clone_size: NA
cdr3_nt: TGCGCCAGCAGCCAAGGGGCAGGACAATCAACCGGGGAGCTGTTTTTT
cdr3_aa: CASSQGAGQSTGELFF

j_call: TRBJ1-3
v_call: TRBV7-2
d_call: NA
clone_size: NA
cdr3_nt: TGTGCCAGCAGCTCCGCTACCTACTCTGGAAACACCATATATTTT
cdr3_aa: CASSSATYSGNTIYF

j_call: TRBJ2-3
v_call: TRBV28
d_call: TRBD2
clone_size: NA
cdr3_nt: TGTGCCAGCAGTGGGACGGGTAGCGGGAGGGATACGCAGTATTTT
cdr3_aa: CASSGTGSGRDTQYF

j_call: TRBJ1-3
v_call: TRBV19
d_call: NA
clone_size: few
cdr3_nt: TGTGCCAGTAGTATAGAAGGGGTCTCTGGAAACACCATATATTTT
cdr3_aa: CASSIEGVSGNTIYF

j_call: TRBJ2-5
v_call: TRBV11-2
d_call: TRBD1
clone_size: NA
cdr3_nt: TGTGCCAGCAGCTTCAGGGGGTACGAGACCCAGTACTTC
cdr3_aa: CASSFRGYETQYF

j_call: TRBJ2-7
v_call: TRBV6-5
d_call: TRBD1
clone_size: NA
cdr3_nt: TGTGCCAGCAGGGGGCAGGGGGCTTACTACGAGCAGTACTTC
cdr3_aa: CASRGQGAYYEQYF

j_call: TRBJ2-5
v_call: TRBV6-1
d_call: TRBD1
clone_size: NA
cdr3_nt: TGTGCCAGCAGTGGCTGGCCAGGGACAGGGACGGAGACCCAGTACTTC
cdr3_aa: CASSGWPGTGTETQYF

j_call: TRBJ1-1
v_call: TRBV29-1
d_call: TRBD1
clone_size: NA
cdr3_nt: TGCAGCGTTGAAGTCAGGGGGCAACGCACTGAAGCTTTCTTT
cdr3_aa: CSVEVRGQRTEAFF

j_call: TRBJ2-1
v_call: TRBV27
d_call: NA
clone_size: NA
cdr3_nt: TGTGCCAGCAGCCCGGCGGGGACAGAGGTCCAAAATGAGCAGTTCTTC
cdr3_aa: CASSPAGTEVQNEQFF

j_call: TRBJ2-7
v_call: TRBV7-3
d_call: TRBD2
clone_size: few
cdr3_nt: TGTGCCAGCAGCCTCCTTACCGCGGGGGAAGGAGCCTACGAGCAGTACTTC
cdr3_aa: CASSLLTAGEGAYEQYF

j_call: TRBJ1-3
v_call: TRBV28
d_call: NA
clone_size: NA
cdr3_nt: TGTGCCAGCAGTTTAGGAGGTGTCACCTCTGGAAACACCATATATTTT
cdr3_aa: CASSLGGVTSGNTIYF

j_call: TRBJ2-1
v_call: TRBV5-1
d_call: TRBD2
clone_size: NA
cdr3_nt: TGCGCCAGCAGCCTGTCGGTTCTAGCGGGAGACAATGAGCAGTTCTTC
cdr3_aa: CASSLSVLAGDNEQFF

j_call: TRBJ2-7
v_call: TRBV28
d_call: NA
clone_size: NA
cdr3_nt: TGTGCCAGCAGTTTAGACTCGACGTGGTCAGGGGAGCAGTACTTC
cdr3_aa: CASSLDSTWSGEQYF

j_call: TRBJ2-1
v_call: TRBV19
d_call: TRBD2
clone_size: NA
cdr3_nt: TGTGCCAGTAGTATTACGACTAGCGGGCCACCTTACAATGAGCAGTTCTTC
cdr3_aa: CASSITTSGPPYNEQFF

j_call: TRBJ2-7
v_call: TRBV7-2
d_call: TRBD2
clone_size: NA
cdr3_nt: TGTGCCAGCAGCCACTCCGCGGGGGCCTACGAGCAGTACTTC
cdr3_aa: CASSHSAGAYEQYF

j_call: TRBJ1-3
v_call: TRBV5-1
d_call: TRBD1
clone_size: NA
cdr3_nt: TGCGCCAGCAGTCCCGGGACAGGGGGAAACACCATATATTTT
cdr3_aa: CASSPGTGGNTIYF

j_call: TRBJ1-2
v_call: TRBV25-1
d_call: NA
clone_size: NA
cdr3_nt: TGTGCCAGCAGCACCGCGCCAACTAACTATGGCTACACCTTC
cdr3_aa: CASSTAPTNYGYTF

j_call: TRBJ2-7
v_call: TRBV7-6
d_call: NA
clone_size: NA
cdr3_nt: TGTGCCAGCAGCTTAGCGGTGGACCCGGGGAGCTCCTACGAGCAGTACTTC
cdr3_aa: CASSLAVDPGSSYEQYF

j_call: TRBJ2-1
v_call: TRBV7-2
d_call: TRBD1
clone_size: NA
cdr3_nt: TGTGCCAGCAGCCTAGAGGGGACAGGGAATTACAATGAGCAGTTCTTC
cdr3_aa: CASSLEGTGNYNEQFF

j_call: TRBJ1-4
v_call: TRBV7-2
d_call: TRBD1
clone_size: NA
cdr3_nt: TGTGCCAGCAGCTTAGGGAAGACAGGGCCGGGGGAAAAACTGTTTTTT
cdr3_aa: CASSLGKTGPGEKLFF

j_call: TRBJ2-7
v_call: TRBV6-5
d_call: NA
clone_size: NA
cdr3_nt: TGTGCCAGCAGCCAGACTGGGGGGGGGCAGTACGAGCAGTACTTC
cdr3_aa: CASSQTGGGQYEQYF

j_call: TRBJ2-7
v_call: TRBV18
d_call: NA
clone_size: NA
cdr3_nt: TGTGCCAGCTCACCGACGCCGTTAGACAGACTCTCCTACGAGCAGTACTTC
cdr3_aa: CASSPTPLDRLSYEQYF

j_call: TRBJ1-4
v_call: TRBV6-1
d_call: TRBD1
clone_size: NA
cdr3_nt: TGTGCCAGCACAGACAGGGGTAGGGAAAAACTGTTTTTT
cdr3_aa: CASTDRGREKLFF

j_call: TRBJ2-3
v_call: TRBV27
d_call: NA
clone_size: NA
cdr3_nt: TGTGCCAGCAGTTTATTAGCGGCAACTAGCACAGATACGCAGTATTTT
cdr3_aa: CASSLLAATSTDTQYF

j_call: TRBJ1-2
v_call: TRBV28
d_call: NA
clone_size: NA
cdr3_nt: TGTGCCAGCAGTTTACGAAGGTCGGGGGGGAGAAACTATGGCTACACCTTC
cdr3_aa: CASSLRRSGGRNYGYTF

j_call: TRBJ1-2
v_call: TRBV7-2
d_call: TRBD1
clone_size: NA
cdr3_nt: TGTGCCAGCAGCTTAGCGGCCCAGGGGGCGCGGTACACCTTC
cdr3_aa: CASSLAAQGARYTF

j_call: TRBJ1-2
v_call: TRBV4-3
d_call: NA
clone_size: NA
cdr3_nt: TGCGCCAGCAGCCACCAACCCAGGGGTTTAGGGGGTAACTATGGCTACACCTTC
cdr3_aa: CASSHQPRGLGGNYGYTF

j_call: TRBJ1-3
v_call: TRBV4-2
d_call: NA
clone_size: NA
cdr3_nt: TGTGCCAGCAGCCAAGATATGACAGCTTCTGGAAACACCATATATTTT
cdr3_aa: CASSQDMTASGNTIYF

j_call: TRBJ2-7
v_call: TRBV9
d_call: TRBD2
clone_size: NA
cdr3_nt: TGTGCCAGCAGCGTACTGGCTAGCGGGAGCTACGAGCAGTACTTC
cdr3_aa: CASSVLASGSYEQYF

j_call: TRBJ2-7
v_call: TRBV18
d_call: NA
clone_size: NA
cdr3_nt: TGTGCCAGCTCACCCTCCAGGGACTCCTACGAGCAGTACTTC
cdr3_aa: CASSPSRDSYEQYF

j_call: TRBJ1-1
v_call: TRBV5-4
d_call: TRBD1
clone_size: NA
cdr3_nt: TGTGCCACTCGTCCGGGACAGGGGCTTGAAGCTTTCTTT
cdr3_aa: CATRPGQGLEAFF

j_call: TRBJ2-4
v_call: TRBV2
d_call: NA
clone_size: NA
cdr3_nt: TGTGCCAGCAGTGACAGAAACATTCAGTACTTC
cdr3_aa: CASSDRNIQYF

j_call: TRBJ2-2
v_call: TRBV9
d_call: NA
clone_size: NA
cdr3_nt: TGTGCCAGCAGCGCACGCGGGGAGCCCGGGGAGCTGTTTTTT
cdr3_aa: CASSARGEPGELFF

j_call: TRBJ2-3
v_call: TRBV7-2
d_call: NA
clone_size: NA
cdr3_nt: TGTGCCAGCAGCTTAGAGAGGGGGACCACAGATACGCAGTATTTT
cdr3_aa: CASSLERGTTDTQYF

j_call: TRBJ2-6
v_call: TRBV11-2
d_call: NA
clone_size: NA
cdr3_nt: TGTGCCAGCAGCTTCCCCCGGAGGGATGTAACGTCTGGGGCCAACGTCCTGACTTTC
cdr3_aa: CASSFPRRDVTSGANVLTF

j_call: TRBJ2-7
v_call: TRBV6-1
d_call: TRBD1
clone_size: NA
cdr3_nt: TGTGCCAGCTTAATGGGACAGCGATGGAAGGAGCAGTACTTC
cdr3_aa: CASLMGQRWKEQYF

j_call: TRBJ2-1
v_call: TRBV12-5
d_call: TRBD2
clone_size: NA
cdr3_nt: TGTGCTAGTGTTCCAGCGGGGGGGCTTTTTGATGAGCAGTTCTTC
cdr3_aa: CASVPAGGLFDEQFF

j_call: TRBJ2-3
v_call: TRBV9
d_call: NA
clone_size: once
cdr3_nt: TGTGCCAGCAGCGTAGCCCCCCCCGGGGATACGCAGTATTTT
cdr3_aa: CASSVAPPGDTQYF